The T cell receptor beta chain described here comes from a study of T cells in Graves' hyperthyroidism and ophthalmopathy. Study results and limitations: Patients with ophthalmopathy were separated from those with stable hyperthyroidism by a 13 V-J model. Blood also carried most thyroid clonotypes expanded above 0.001.

The CDR3 regions of TCR beta were amplified from RNA transcripts. First-round RT-PCR of the TCR CDR3 relied on the HTBI primer set. TCRdb analysed the multiplex PCR reads with MiXCR anew, one entry per CDR3 protein. Among roughly 600,000 distinct CDR3 sequences listed, approximately 15% were seen once. The V gene end was trimmed by 7 bases and the J gene end by 0 bases; junction bases not matched to a gene: 2. The CDR3 runs to 14 residues. This clonotype was observed at least ten times. Antigen specificity is unknown. The sample comprised blood. This clonotype was obtained from a woman aged 50 to 60 with Graves' ophthalmopathy. The V and J genes are TRBV12-3 or TRBV12-4 and TRBJ2-3, with TRBD2 identical over 9 bases. The CDR3 DNA follows: TGTGCCAGCATTACTAGCGGGAGCACAGATACGCAGTATTTT. Translation gives CASITSGSTDTQYF.